This T cell receptor (beta chain) was recovered during a study of blood T cell repertoires in COVID-19. Study background: Researchers got acute and convalescent COVID-19 samples from the United States, Italy and Spain.

In the authors' methods: Cell counts per sample came from amplifying reference gene primers. Clones were sequenced by immunoSEQ multiplex PCR, and TCRdb holds only the in-frame ones, with some missing. V and J calls and clone size are as listed in that table; D and trimming were resolved from the DNA. Of some 31,000 clones listed, 81% are singletons. The sample taken for sequencing was peripheral blood. The origin of this receptor is a man aged 65-85 years with COVID-19, enrolled during active disease.

CDR3 protein: CASSLRDRPNSPLHF. As DNA, the CDR3 is TGTGCCAGCAGCTTGCGGGACAGGCCTAATTCACCCCTCCACTTT. V and J are TRBV5-4 and TRBJ1-6, with 8 bases aligning to TRBD1. In germline, CDR1 is SGHNT, CDR2 YYREEE (reference sequence). Trimming at V came to 1 base and at J to 6 bases, leaving 3 bases not matched to a gene. The CDR3 runs 15 residues. The full variable domain, with the rest looked up from reference TRBV5-4 and TRBJ1-6, is ETGVTQSPTHLIKTRGQQVTLRCSSQSGHNTVSWYQQALGQGPQFIFQYYREEENGRGNFPPRFSGLQFPNYSSELNVNALELDDSALYLCASSLRDRPNSPLHFGNGTRLTVT.